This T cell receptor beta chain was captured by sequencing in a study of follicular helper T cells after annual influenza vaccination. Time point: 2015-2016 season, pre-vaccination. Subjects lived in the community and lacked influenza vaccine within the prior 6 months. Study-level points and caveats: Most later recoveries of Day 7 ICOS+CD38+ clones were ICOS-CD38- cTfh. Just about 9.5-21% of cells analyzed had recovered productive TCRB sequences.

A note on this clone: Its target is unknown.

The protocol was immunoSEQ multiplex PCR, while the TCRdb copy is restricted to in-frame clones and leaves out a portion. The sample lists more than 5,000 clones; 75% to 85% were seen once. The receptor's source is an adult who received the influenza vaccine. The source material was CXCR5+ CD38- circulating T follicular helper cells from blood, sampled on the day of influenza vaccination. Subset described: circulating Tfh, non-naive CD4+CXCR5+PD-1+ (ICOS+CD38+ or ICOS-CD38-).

The CDR3 DNA is TGTGCCAGCAGCTTGACAGGGGATAAGTCGGCAGATACGCAGTATTTT. Protein product: CASSLTGDKSADTQYF. This chain joins TRBV11-1 and TRBJ2-3, with TRBD1 identical over 8 bases. This CDR3 has 16 residues. CDR1 SGHAT and CDR2 FQDESV come from the germline V gene (reference sequence). With V trimmed by 3 bases and J by 4 bases, 9 bases remained unmatched.